These 20 T cell receptor beta chains originate from one sample sequenced in a study of cytomegalovirus exposure and HLA in healthy donors. The PCR employed 60 Vbeta primers together with 13 Jbeta primers. The protocol was immunoSEQ multiplex PCR, while the TCRdb copy is restricted to in-frame clones and leaves out a portion. The sample gives approximately 150,000 clones, about four fifths of which show up once; around 4.5% is in the top ten. Source material: PBMCs. These receptors were collected from a middle-aged woman in good health and CMV-seropositive.

This clone was seen more than once but under ten times. The chain employs TRBV6-4 and TRBJ2-2; perhaps TRBD1 as D (5 bases). The length of the CDR3 is 15 residues. Germline V gene lookup returns CDR1 MRHNA and CDR2 SNTAGT. Trimming stripped 3 bases from V and 0 bases from J, with 8 bases between. The CDR3 nucleotides read TGTGCCAGCAGTGAACAGGCTACGAACACCGGGGAGCTGTTTTTT. This codes for CASSEQATNTGELFF.

The count of this clone is one. The chain has TRBV19 and TRBJ2-7; D is perhaps TRBD2 (5 bases). Germline CDR1 is LNHDA and CDR2 is SQIVND (reference sequence). V was trimmed by 2 bases and J by 0 bases, leaving 11 bases between them. This CDR3 is 15 amino acids long. In DNA form, the CDR3 reads TGTGCCAGTAGTATATCGGCGGGCTTCTCCTACGAGCAGTACTTC. Protein: CASSISAGFSYEQYF. The complete variable domain, with remaining parts taken from reference TRBV19 and TRBJ2-7, reads DGGITQSPKYLFRKEGQNVTLSCEQNLNHDAMYWYRQDPGQGLRLIYYSQIVNDFQKGDIAEGYSVSREKKESFPLTVTSAQKNPTAFYLCASSISAGFSYEQYFGPGTRLTVT.

The chain is built from TRBV5-6 and TRBJ2-2; possibly TRBD1 for D (6 bases). Per the germline V gene, CDR1 is SGHDT and CDR2 is YYEEEE. Trimming shortened V by 4 bases and J by 4 bases, and 17 bases separated the two germline ends. The CDR3 loop spans 16 amino acids. The CDR3 region is CASSPAFRGPTGELFF. CDR3 coding DNA: TGTGCCAGCAGCCCGGCCTTCAGGGGCCCCACCGGGGAGCTGTTTTTT.

The chain is built from TRBV12-5 and TRBJ2-5, with TRBD1 identical over 9 bases. J gave up 5 bases and V 1 base, and 5 bases lay outside the gene matches. Germline CDR1 and CDR2: LGHNT and FRNRAP. CDR3 length: 15 residues. As DNA, the CDR3 is TGTGCTAGTGGTTTGGGTGGGACAGGGTACGAGACCCAGTACTTC. Its translation: CASGLGGTGYETQYF.

The V call is TRBV2, the J call TRBJ2-5; 10 bases are a match to TRBD2. CDR1 is SNHLY and CDR2 is FYNNEI in the germline V gene. The CDR3 totals 15 residues. V trimming: 5 bases; J trimming: 3 bases; junction bases outside the gene matches: 6. The CDR3 here is CASSPQTSGEETQYF. The CDR3, as DNA: TGTGCCAGCAGTCCACAAACTAGCGGGGAAGAGACCCAGTACTTC. Drawing the rest from reference TRBV2 and TRBJ2-5, the complete variable domain is EPEVTQTPSHQVTQMGQEVILRCVPISNHLYFYWYRQILGQKVEFLVSFYNNEISEKSEIFDDQFSVERPDGSNFTLKIRSTKLEDSAMYFCASSPQTSGEETQYFGPGTRLLVL.

With respect to this clone: This sample includes further DNA sequences coding for the same CDR3. The V call is TRBV9, the J call TRBJ2-7; TRBD2 matches 10 bases. The CDR3 consists of 14 residues. Losses at the gene ends were 0 bases for V and 4 bases for J; bases not matched to a gene: 1. Germline V gene lookup returns CDR1 SGDLS and CDR2 YYNGEE. The CDR3 here is CASSVGTSGYEQYF. The CDR3 DNA reads TGTGCCAGCAGCGTAGGGACTAGCGGATACGAGCAGTACTTC.

J is TRBJ2-7 and V is TRBV15; weak D call: TRBD1 (6 bases). CDR1 LNHNV and CDR2 YYDKDF come from the germline V gene (reference sequence). Trimming took 3 bases from V and 2 from J, leaving 8 bases between them. There are 13 residues in the CDR3. The chain's CDR3 is CATSRDSPYEQYF. In DNA form, the CDR3 reads TGTGCCACCAGCAGGGACAGCCCCTACGAGCAGTACTTC. Full variable domain (rest looked up from reference TRBV15 and TRBJ2-7): DAMVIQNPRYQVTQFGKPVTLSCSQTLNHNVMYWYQQKSSQAPKLLFHYYDKDFNNEADTPDNFQSRRPNTSFCFLDIRSPGLGDTAMYLCATSRDSPYEQYFGPGTRLTVT.

The table lists this clone with a count of one. The chain recombines TRBV5-1 with TRBJ2-3; tentative D call: TRBD1 (6 bases). From germline, CDR1 is SGHRS and CDR2 YFSETQ. Trimming took 5 bases from V and 0 from J, leaving 13 bases between them. CDR3 length: 15 amino acids. This CDR3 reads CASRSTGLSTDTQYF. CDR3 sequence (DNA): TGCGCCAGCAGGTCTACAGGGTTGAGCACAGATACGCAGTATTTT.

This rearrangement joins TRBV11-2 to TRBJ1-1, with TRBD1 matching 9 bases. Germline V gene lookup returns CDR1 SGHAT and CDR2 FQNNGV. The CDR3 contains 16 residues. Losses at the gene ends were 3 bases for V and 0 bases for J; bases not matched to a gene: 5. This CDR3 is CASSFNRGPLNTEAFF. CDR3 nucleotides: TGTGCCAGCAGCTTCAACAGGGGGCCTTTGAACACTGAAGCTTTCTTT.

The chain is built from TRBV2 and TRBJ1-2, with D perhaps matching TRBD1 (6 bases). Germline CDR1 and CDR2: SNHLY and FYNNEI. This CDR3 spans 17 amino acids. V was trimmed by 3 bases and J by 3 bases, leaving 20 bases between them. The chain's CDR3 is CASSDGHRAKADYGYTF. The CDR3 DNA reads as TGTGCCAGCAGTGATGGCCACAGGGCGAAGGCGGACTATGGCTACACCTTC. Together with reference TRBV2 and TRBJ1-2, the CDR3 gives the full variable domain: EPEVTQTPSHQVTQMGQEVILRCVPISNHLYFYWYRQILGQKVEFLVSFYNNEISEKSEIFDDQFSVERPDGSNFTLKIRSTKLEDSAMYFCASSDGHRAKADYGYTFGSGTRLTVV.

This sequence joins TRBV12-2 and TRBJ2-1; the table's D call of TRBD2 was not tested on the DNA. TRBV12-2 is classified as a pseudogene. CDR3 length: 18 amino acids. CDR3 loop: CASRLVRSRTSGINEQFF. The CDR3 nucleotides read TGTGCAAGTCGACTTGTAAGAAGTAGAACTAGCGGTATCAATGAGCAGTTCTTC.

The V call is TRBV5-4, the J call TRBJ2-2; no definite D call. The germline gives CDR1 SGHNT, CDR2 YYREEE (reference sequence). This CDR3 spans 18 amino acids. The V gene lost 4 bases and the J gene lost 6 bases, with 25 bases spanning the gap. CDR3 sequence (DNA): TGTGCCAGCAGCAAAGCCGTTGGGCGCCTCTCCCCTGCCGGGGAGCTGTTTTTT. Its protein product is CASSKAVGRLSPAGELFF.

The chain links TRBV28 to TRBJ1-1, with 7 bases identical to TRBD1. The CDR3 covers 16 residues. CDR1 and CDR2 (germline): MDHEN, SYDVKM. The ends lost 2 bases at V and 6 bases at J; junction bases unmatched: 12. The CDR3 bases are TGTGCCAGCAGTTTACTAACTCTTAGGACAGGCCCTGAAGCTTTCTTT. Amino acid sequence: CASSLLTLRTGPEAFF. Looking up the rest from reference TRBV28 and TRBJ1-1 gives the full variable domain: DVKVTQSSRYLVKRTGEKVFLECVQDMDHENMFWYRQDPGLGLRLIYFSYDVKMKEKGDIPEGYSVSREKKERFSLILESASTNQTSMYLCASSLLTLRTGPEAFFGQGTRLTVV.

The genes are TRBV9 and TRBJ2-7; 7 bases are shared with TRBD1. CDR3 size: 15 residues. Germline V CDR1 and CDR2: SGDLS, YYNGEE. Trimming at V came to 0 bases and at J to 2 bases, leaving 5 bases not matched to a gene. The CDR3 spells CASSVGWDSTYEQYF. The CDR3 region has the DNA TGTGCCAGCAGCGTAGGGTGGGACAGCACCTACGAGCAGTACTTC. Combining the CDR3 with reference TRBV9 and TRBJ2-7 gives the whole variable domain DSGVTQTPKHLITATGQRVTLRCSPRSGDLSVYWYQQSLDQGLQFLIQYYNGEERAKGNILERFSAQQFPDLHSELNLSSLELGDSALYFCASSVGWDSTYEQYFGPGTRLTVT.

This clone was seen only a few times. The chain combines TRBV27 with TRBJ2-5, with 8 bases fitting TRBD2. V gave up 6 bases and J gave up 1 base; unmatched junction bases: 7. The CDR3 is 15 amino acids. Germline CDR1 is MNHEY and CDR2 is SMNVEV (reference sequence). In DNA, the CDR3 is TGTGCCAGCAGACACCTTAGCGGGGCCCAAGAGACCCAGTACTTC. This encodes CASRHLSGAQETQYF.

This chain links TRBV5-1 with TRBJ2-2; 7 nucleotides line up with TRBD2. Looked up from germline, CDR1 is SGHRS and CDR2 is YFSETQ. V was clipped by 3 bases and J by 6 bases; unmatched bases: 14. The CDR3 is made up of 17 amino acids. The CDR3 DNA reads TGCGCCAGCAGCTCCCTTCGGAGCGGGATAACACCCGGGGAGCTGTTTTTT. Translated: CASSSLRSGITPGELFF. Full variable domain (missing parts from reference TRBV5-1 and TRBJ2-2): KAGVTQTPRYLIKTRGQQVTLSCSPISGHRSVSWYQQTPGQGLQFLFEYFSETQRNKGNFPGRFSGRQFSNSRSEMNVSTLELGDSALYLCASSSLRSGITPGELFFGEGSRLTVL.

V usage is TRBV6-6 and J usage is TRBJ2-1; tentatively, D is TRBD2 (5 bases). This CDR3 contains 12 residues. V was shortened by 3 bases and J by 8 bases, with 8 bases between the two germline ends. Germline values: CDR1 MNHNY, CDR2 SVGAGI (reference sequence). The CDR3 region is CASSYPGDEQFF. As DNA, the CDR3 is TGTGCCAGCAGTTATCCCGGGGATGAGCAGTTCTTC.

CDR3 sequence (DNA): TGTGCCAGCAGGCGGGGGGCGACGGGCACCGGGGAGCTGTTTTTT. Translating it yields CASRRGATGTGELFF. The chain combines TRBV7-3 with TRBJ2-2; 8 bases match TRBD2. The germline V gene encodes CDR1 SGHTA and CDR2 FQGTGA. This CDR3 has 15 residues. Trimming removed 6 bases from V and 4 bases from J; junction bases left unmatched: 7.

This clone was found a few times. The V and J genes are TRBV5-1 and TRBJ1-1; D not certain. Germline-derived CDR1 and CDR2 are SGHRS and YFSETQ. V lost 2 bases, J lost 6 bases, and 11 bases lay in between. This CDR3 contains 13 residues. Written as DNA, the CDR3 is TGCGCCAGCAGCTTAAGAGGGAGCTCTGAAGCTTTCTTT. Translating it yields CASSLRGSSEAFF.

The chain is built from TRBV7-9 and TRBJ2-3; TRBD1 matches 10 bases. There are 16 residues in the CDR3. Germline V gene data show CDR1 as SEHNR and CDR2 as FQNEAQ (reference sequence). The V segment lost 4 bases and the J segment 0 bases; nucleotides outside the gene matches: 4. CDR3 sequence: CASSSGTGASTDTQYF. The CDR3, as DNA: TGTGCCAGCAGCTCCGGGACAGGGGCAAGCACAGATACGCAGTATTTT.